This TCR beta chain appears in the sequencing data of a study of blood T cell repertoires in COVID-19. Looking at the study overall: Sites in the United States, Italy and Spain provided acute and convalescent COVID-19 samples. PBMCs, B-cell-depleted T cells, or T cells provided the cDNA or gDNA that made up the material.

Per the original data handling: How many nucleated cells were present was estimated from reference gene primer amplification. The assay was immunoSEQ multiplex PCR, and TCRdb's table has in-frame clones only and misses some. V and J calls and clone size follow that table, whereas D and trimming were derived from the DNA. Of approximately 180,000 clones in the sample, roughly 90% were seen once. The V gene's germline CDR1 is MNHEY and CDR2 SMNVEV (reference sequence). The V segment lost 5 bases and the J segment 4 bases; nucleotides outside the gene matches: 5. This CDR3 contains 14 residues. The sample comprised peripheral blood. The source is a man in his fifties with acute or convalescent COVID-19. The rearrangement joins TRBV27 to TRBJ1-2; 9 positions agree with TRBD1. The CDR3 DNA sequence: TGTGCCAGCAGTCCGACAGGGGGGGGCTATGGCTACACCTTC. The encoded protein is CASSPTGGGYGYTF.